This T cell receptor beta chain was obtained from a study of CD8+ T cells in alopecia areata. Extraction of RNA preceded its reverse transcription into cDNA, which served as the sequencing template. Data came from immunoSEQ multiplex PCR; TCRdb stores just in-frame clones and leaves some out. This sample yields roughly 200,000 clones, of which 63% are seen a single time; around 1.8% belongs to the top ten. The count of this clone is one. With 11 bases removed from V and 6 bases from J, the gap between germline ends came to 16 bases. Germline CDR1 and CDR2: MNHNS and SASEGT. The CDR3 totals 12 residues.

The receptor was isolated from a human donor with alopecia areata. Sequenced here: CD4+ T cells sorted from blood, sampled at week 0. V gene TRBV6-1 combines with J gene TRBJ2-5, with D perhaps given as TRBD1 or TRBD2 (5 bases each). The CDR3 coding sequence is TGTGCCGCCCGGGACCCGCCGCAGACCCAGTACTTC. Protein sequence: CAARDPPQTQYF.